This entry lists 24 T cell receptor beta chains sequenced from one sample in a study of molecular identifiers for immune sequencing clone quantification (dated by TCRdb to 2017 to 2018). Libraries were made using PCR. The instrument given in TCRdb is NextSeq 500. Using fastp trimming at Q25 and MiXCR clonotype assembly, TCRdb reanalyzed the public sequencing data and kept in-frame beta chains. Entries that share a CDR3 protein sequence are merged under the most common genes and DNA. The table for this sample lists tens of thousands of distinct CDR3 sequences; roughly a third of them were counted only once. The ten largest clonotypes hold 3% to 4% of the sample. Sequencing was carried out using naive CD8+ T cells from blood, with Jurkat cell RNA spiked in. The cell subset or site label for this specimen denotes: FACS-sorted CD8+CD4-CCR7+CD45RA+ naive T cells. The receptors here all came from a human donor in good health. Some libraries in this study had Jurkat cell RNA spiked in.

Remarks on this clonotype: This could be a read error, since a much larger clone is one nucleotide away. V usage is TRBV5-6 and J usage is TRBJ2-7; a weak D match, TRBD1 (6 bases). CDR1 is SGHDT, CDR2 YYEEEE, per germline. The ends were cut back, 1 base at V and 0 bases at J, with 17 bases in the middle. The CDR3 extends over 17 amino acids. CDR3 residues: CASSLRAGVGRSYEQYF. The DNA of the CDR3 is TGTGCCAGCAGCTTGAGGGCAGGGGTCGGACGCTCCTACGAGCAGTACTTC.

This clonotype was seen a handful of times. DNA of the CDR3: TGTGCCAGCAGCTCCTGGACAGGGGGTGACTACGAGCAGTACTTC. It is translated as CASSSWTGGDYEQYF. The V gene is TRBV5-4, the J gene TRBJ2-7, with TRBD1 matching 10 bases. There are 15 residues in the CDR3. Per the germline V gene, CDR1 is SGHNT and CDR2 is YYREEE (reference sequence). Trimming cost V 3 bases and J 3 bases; bases outside gene matches: 6.

This chain links TRBV28 with TRBJ2-7, with a tentative D call TRBD1 (6 bases). V lost 3 bases and J 2 bases, leaving 14 bases between the germline ends. This CDR3 has 15 amino acids. Germline loops: CDR1 MDHEN, CDR2 SYDVKM. CDR3 DNA sequence: TGTGCCAGCAGTTTTAGGGGGACGACAACCTACGAGCAGTACTTC. Translating it yields CASSFRGTTTYEQYF.

CDR3 bases: TGCGCCAGCACCTGGACAGACACCGGGGAGCTGTTTTTT. The encoded protein is CASTWTDTGELFF. The chain carries TRBV10-2 and TRBJ2-2; TRBD1 is a possible D gene (6 bases). Germline values: CDR1 WSHSY, CDR2 SAAADI. The V end lost 7 bases, the J end lost 3 bases, and 9 bases lay between the germline ends. This CDR3 is built from 13 residues.

This clonotype was found many times. The chain links TRBV6-1 to TRBJ1-2; D perhaps matches TRBD1 (5 bases). Germline V gene lookup returns CDR1 MNHNS and CDR2 SASEGT. The CDR3 has 12 residues. The V gene lost 3 bases and the J gene lost 3 bases, with 5 bases spanning the gap. CDR3 sequence: CASSDRDYGYTF. Here the CDR3 DNA reads TGTGCCAGCAGTGACAGGGACTATGGCTACACCTTC.

This clonotype appeared a single time. A much larger clone differs from this one at a single base, so this may be a read error. The chain couples TRBV2 to TRBJ2-6, with a tentative D call TRBD1 (6 bases). The CDR3 has 16 amino acids. In germline, CDR1 is SNHLY, CDR2 FYNNEI. V lost 6 bases and J lost 0, with 12 bases in between. The CDR3 sequence is CASSRDKASGANVLTF. CDR3 DNA sequence: TGTGCCAGCAGCAGGGACAAAGCCTCTGGGGCCAACGTCCTGACTTTC.

The V call is TRBV5-1, the J call TRBJ2-1, with 7 bases fitting TRBD2. The end of the DNA aligns better with TRBJ2-7, so the J call may be wrong. Germline CDR1 is SGHRS and CDR2 is YFSETQ. The CDR3 sequence is 16 residues long. CDR3 nucleotide sequence: TGCGCCAGCCGAGAGGGAGGAGCGGGGCCTTACAATGAGCAGTACTTC. Encoded protein: CASREGGAGPYNEQYF.

In its sample, this clonotype was seen a few times. This chain uses TRBV11-2 with TRBJ2-5; TRBD1 agrees at 7 bases. Germline assignment: CDR1 SGHAT and CDR2 FQNNGV. The J segment lost 3 bases and the V segment lost 2 bases, leaving 12 bases of the junction unmatched. CDR3 length equals 17 residues. The CDR3 DNA is TGTGCCAGCAGCTTATTTCCCAGACAGGGTGAAGAAGAGACCCAGTACTTC. Its translation is CASSLFPRQGEEETQYF.

There are many counts of this clonotype. The chain is built from TRBV7-2 and TRBJ2-1; 8 bases map to TRBD2. The CDR3 consists of 15 residues. Per the germline V gene, CDR1 is SGHTA and CDR2 is FQGNSA. V gave up 4 bases and J gave up 0 bases; unmatched junction bases: 2. This CDR3 is CASSYAGGSYNEQFF. Here the CDR3 DNA reads TGTGCCAGCAGCTACGCGGGGGGCTCCTACAATGAGCAGTTCTTC.

The V and J genes are TRBV7-9 and TRBJ1-1; 8 positions match TRBD1. CDR1 and CDR2 (germline): SEHNR, FQNEAQ (reference sequence). Germline trimming cut 5 bases from V and 8 bases from J; bases unmatched to any gene: 10. This CDR3 contains 14 residues. DNA of the CDR3: TGTGCCAGCAGCCTCGCGGACAGGGTGAGAGAAGCTTTCTTT. It specifies CASSLADRVREAFF.

As regards this clonotype: A single base separates this from a much larger clone, so it may be a read error. V is TRBV2 and J is TRBJ1-5; D not resolved. The V gene's germline CDR1 is SNHLY and CDR2 FYNNEI. This CDR3 region has 12 residues. The germline V and J ends were trimmed by 8 bases and 9 bases, with 14 bases remaining between them. CDR3 nucleotide sequence: TGTGCCAGCTCCAAGGGTAACCCGCCCCAGCATTTT. Protein: CASSKGNPPQHF.

Ten or more counts support this clonotype. The chain employs TRBV5-6 and TRBJ2-1, with a tentative D call TRBD1 (5 bases). Germline V gene data show CDR1 as SGHDT and CDR2 as YYEEEE. V lost 3 bases and J lost 2, with 12 bases in between. The CDR3 is 15 residues long. The DNA for the CDR3 is TGTGCCAGCAGCTGGACGACAGCCCCCTACAATGAGCAGTTCTTC. Protein: CASSWTTAPYNEQFF.

Points on this clonotype: One base away lies a much larger clone, so this may be a sequencing read error. Since the CDR3 does not end with the conserved phenylalanine or tryptophan, this likely comes from a read error. The rearrangement links TRBV6-2 or TRBV6-3 to TRBJ2-7; no definite D call. This CDR3 has 13 residues. Germline loops: CDR1 MNHEY, CDR2 SVGEGT. The V gene lost 2 bases and the J gene lost 0 bases, with 5 bases spanning the gap. The chain's CDR3 is CASSYRSSYEQYY. DNA of the CDR3: TGTGCCAGCAGTTACCGGTCCTCCTACGAGCAGTACTAC.

This clonotype has only one observation. The CDR3 end shows no conserved phenylalanine or tryptophan, and so a read error is likely. The chain employs TRBV9 and TRBJ2-4; weak D call: TRBD2 (5 bases). The CDR3 is 14 amino acids. Trimming removed 4 bases at V and 3 bases at J, with 11 bases between. In germline, CDR1 is SGDLS, CDR2 YYNGEE. CDR3 DNA sequence: TGTGCCAGCAGCCCCCGGGAATTCAAAAACATTCAGTACCTC. This gives the protein CASSPREFKNIQYL.

Worth noting for this clonotype: A much larger clone lies a single base off, so this may be a read error. The chain is built from TRBV19 and TRBJ2-5; unclear D gene. The CDR3 runs 13 residues. The germline V and J ends were trimmed by 7 bases and 4 bases, with 13 bases remaining between them. Germline loops: CDR1 LNHDA, CDR2 SQIVND (reference sequence). The CDR3 sequence is CASKGMRGETQYF. In DNA form, the CDR3 reads TGTGCCAGTAAAGGGATGAGAGGAGAGACCCAGTACTTC.

Only a few counts were recorded for this clonotype. The genes are TRBV29-1 and TRBJ2-7, with 11 bases aligning to TRBD1. The CDR3 runs 15 residues. V was pared by 6 bases and J by 4 bases, with 11 bases of the junction left unmatched. Germline CDR1 reads SQVTM; CDR2 reads ANQGSEA. The chain's CDR3 is CSVGDWDRGRYEQYF. CDR3 DNA: TGCAGCGTCGGGGATTGGGACAGGGGGAGGTACGAGCAGTACTTC.

This clonotype was picked up many times. This rearrangement joins TRBV5-5 to TRBJ2-7; 7 positions agree with TRBD1. The CDR3 has 14 amino acids. The J segment lost 5 bases and the V segment lost 0 bases, leaving 5 bases of the junction unmatched. Germline CDR1 and CDR2: SGHKS and YYEKEE (reference sequence). CDR3 DNA: TGTGCCAGCAGCTTGGGGACAGGTCCTCACGAGCAGTACTTC. It specifies CASSLGTGPHEQYF.

The sample holds many counts of this clonotype. The J gene is TRBJ2-7, the V gene TRBV28; D may be TRBD2 (7 bases). Deletions cut 5 bases from V and 3 bases from J, with 20 bases between. The CDR3 is 16 amino acids. Germline CDR1 reads MDHEN; CDR2 reads SYDVKM. The CDR3 here is CASSPGAGGLHYEQYF. The CDR3 DNA reads TGTGCCAGCAGTCCCGGGGCCGGGGGGCTCCACTACGAGCAGTACTTC.

Remarks on this clonotype: A read error may be the cause here, since a much bigger clone is one base away. This chain uses TRBV29-1 with TRBJ2-7, with 7 bases fitting TRBD2. Unmatched junction bases numbered 11, after V lost 3 bases and J lost 3 bases. CDR1 is SQVTM, CDR2 ANQGSEA, per germline. The CDR3 sequence is 15 residues long. CDR3 loop: CSVEYFLAEDYEQYF. The CDR3 nucleotides are TGCAGCGTTGAGTATTTTCTAGCGGAGGACTACGAGCAGTACTTC.

About this clonotype itself: The CDR3 does not end in the conserved phenylalanine or tryptophan, so this is likely a read error. This chain joins TRBV7-8 and TRBJ2-3; no clear D gene. Trimming removed 4 bases from V and 0 bases from J, with 14 bases in between. Germline V gene data show CDR1 as SGHVS and CDR2 as FQNEAQ. This CDR3 spans 16 amino acids. In DNA, the CDR3 is TGTGCCAGCAGCTCGCCTAGGATCACTAGCACAGATACGCAGTATTCT. Translated, it gives CASSSPRITSTDTQYS.

This clonotype appeared many times. The chain uses TRBV27 and TRBJ2-5, with D perhaps given as TRBD1 or TRBD2 (6 bases each). This CDR3 is built from 16 residues. Trimming stripped 6 bases from V and 1 base from J, with 18 bases between. CDR1 is MNHEY, CDR2 SMNVEV, per germline (reference sequence). CDR3 sequence (DNA): TGTGCCAGCAGCCGAGCGGGCAGGGGCAGCCAAGAGACCCAGTACTTC. Translated: CASSRAGRGSQETQYF.

This clonotype showed up just a few times. This chain connects TRBV9 to TRBJ2-2; tentatively, D is TRBD2 (7 bases). This CDR3 comprises 16 residues. Trimming removed 3 bases at V and 5 bases at J, with 17 bases between. Germline assignment: CDR1 SGDLS and CDR2 YYNGEE. The CDR3 protein is CASSARGGSDTGELFF. CDR3 DNA: TGTGCCAGCAGCGCCAGGGGAGGGTCCGATACCGGGGAGCTGTTTTTT.

In this sample, this clonotype turned up once. The junction shows a germline mismatch at one end, possibly a read error. The chain links TRBV20-1 to TRBJ1-1, with D unresolved. Germline V gene sequence: CDR1 DFQATT, CDR2 SNEGSKA (reference sequence). The CDR3 is 14 amino acids. The CDR3 reads CSARDRMRNTEAIF. In DNA, the CDR3 is TGCAGTGCTAGAGATCGAATGCGGAACACTGAAGCTATCTTT.

As regards this clonotype: A much larger clone differs by one base, so this may be a read error. This CDR3 is CASGVPYGQYF. The DNA of the CDR3 is TGTGCCAGCGGGGTCCCTTACGGGCAGTACTTC. The J gene is TRBJ2-7, the V gene TRBV6-2 or TRBV6-3; D is uncertain. The CDR3 runs to 11 residues. In germline, CDR1 is MNHEY, CDR2 SVGEGT.